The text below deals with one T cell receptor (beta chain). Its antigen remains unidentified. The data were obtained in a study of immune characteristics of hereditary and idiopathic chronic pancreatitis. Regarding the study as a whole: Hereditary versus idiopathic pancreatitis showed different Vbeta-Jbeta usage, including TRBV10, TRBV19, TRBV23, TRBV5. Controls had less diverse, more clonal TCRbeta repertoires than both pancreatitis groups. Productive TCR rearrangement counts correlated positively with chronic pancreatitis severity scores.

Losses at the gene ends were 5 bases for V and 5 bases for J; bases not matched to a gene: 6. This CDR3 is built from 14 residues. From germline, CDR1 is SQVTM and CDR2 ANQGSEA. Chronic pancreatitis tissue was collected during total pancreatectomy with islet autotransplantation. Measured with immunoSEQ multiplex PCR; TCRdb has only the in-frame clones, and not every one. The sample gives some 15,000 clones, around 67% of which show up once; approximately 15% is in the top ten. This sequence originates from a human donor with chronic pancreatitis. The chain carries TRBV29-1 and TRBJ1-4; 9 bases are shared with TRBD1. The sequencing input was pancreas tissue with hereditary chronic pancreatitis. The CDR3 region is CSVQTGTGNEKLFF. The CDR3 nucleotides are TGCAGCGTTCAAACCGGGACAGGGAATGAAAAACTGTTTTTT.